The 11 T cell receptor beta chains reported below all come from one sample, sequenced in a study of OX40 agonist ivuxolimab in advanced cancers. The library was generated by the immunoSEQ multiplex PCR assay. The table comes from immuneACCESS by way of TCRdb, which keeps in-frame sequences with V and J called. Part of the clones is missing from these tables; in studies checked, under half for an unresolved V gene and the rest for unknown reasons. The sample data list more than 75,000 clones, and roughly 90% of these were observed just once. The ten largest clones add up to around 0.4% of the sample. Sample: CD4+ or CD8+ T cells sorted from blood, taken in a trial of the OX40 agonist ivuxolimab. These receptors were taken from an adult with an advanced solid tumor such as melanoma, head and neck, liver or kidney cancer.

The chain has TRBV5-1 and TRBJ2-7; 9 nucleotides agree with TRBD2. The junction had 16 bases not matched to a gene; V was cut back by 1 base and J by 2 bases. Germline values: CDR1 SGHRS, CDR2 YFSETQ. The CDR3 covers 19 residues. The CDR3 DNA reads TGCGCCAGCAGCTTGCTGCCGAGCGGGACTAGCCGAGGCCCCTACGAGCAGTACTTC. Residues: CASSLLPSGTSRGPYEQYF.

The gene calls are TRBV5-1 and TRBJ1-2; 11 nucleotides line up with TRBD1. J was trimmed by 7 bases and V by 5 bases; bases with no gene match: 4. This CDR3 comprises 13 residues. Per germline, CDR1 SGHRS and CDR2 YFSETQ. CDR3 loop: CASSSGQGVGYTF. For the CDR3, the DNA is TGCGCCAGCAGTTCGGGACAGGGGGTTGGCTACACCTTC.

The CDR3 loop reads CASRPGQLSNQPQHF. The CDR3 DNA sequence: TGTGCCAGCAGGCCCGGACAGCTAAGCAATCAGCCCCAGCATTTT. The rearrangement uses TRBV27 and TRBJ1-5; D might be TRBD1 (6 bases). Germline V gives CDR1 MNHEY, CDR2 SMNVEV (reference sequence). The CDR3 is made up of 15 amino acids. Trimming left V 6 bases short and J 1 base short, with 13 bases between.

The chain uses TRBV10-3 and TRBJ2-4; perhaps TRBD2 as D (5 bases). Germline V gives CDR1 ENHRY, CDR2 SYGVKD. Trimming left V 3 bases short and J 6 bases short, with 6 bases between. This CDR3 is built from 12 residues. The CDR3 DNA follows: TGTGCCATCAGTGAAGAGGGAAACATTCAGTACTTC. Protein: CAISEEGNIQYF.

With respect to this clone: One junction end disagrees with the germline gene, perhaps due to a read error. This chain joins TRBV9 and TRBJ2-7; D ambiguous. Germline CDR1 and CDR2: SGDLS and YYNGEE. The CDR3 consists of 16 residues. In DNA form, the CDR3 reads TGTGCCGGCAGCGTAGGGCTTGGGGTCCTCCGAGGCGAGCAGTACTTC. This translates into CAGSVGLGVLRGEQYF.

The CDR3 nucleotides are TGTGCCACCAGCAGAGTAGGGAGCACCGGTGAGCAGTTCTTC. Translating gives CATSRVGSTGEQFF. The chain uses TRBV15 and TRBJ2-1, with D perhaps matching TRBD2 (5 bases). This CDR3 is built from 14 residues. V was trimmed by 1 base and J by 9 bases, leaving 13 bases between them. Germline V gene sequence: CDR1 LNHNV, CDR2 YYDKDF (reference sequence).

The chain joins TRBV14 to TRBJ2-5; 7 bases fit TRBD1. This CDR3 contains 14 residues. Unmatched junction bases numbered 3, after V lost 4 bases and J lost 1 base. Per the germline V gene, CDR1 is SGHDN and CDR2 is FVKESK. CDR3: CASSPPGGQETQYF. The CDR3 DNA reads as TGTGCCAGCAGCCCCCCAGGGGGCCAAGAGACCCAGTACTTC.

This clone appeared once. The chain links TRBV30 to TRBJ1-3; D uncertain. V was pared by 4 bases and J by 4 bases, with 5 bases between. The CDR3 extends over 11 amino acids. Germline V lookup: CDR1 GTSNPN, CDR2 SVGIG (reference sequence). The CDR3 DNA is TGTGCCTGGACAGCCGGAAACACCATATATTTT. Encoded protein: CAWTAGNTIYF.

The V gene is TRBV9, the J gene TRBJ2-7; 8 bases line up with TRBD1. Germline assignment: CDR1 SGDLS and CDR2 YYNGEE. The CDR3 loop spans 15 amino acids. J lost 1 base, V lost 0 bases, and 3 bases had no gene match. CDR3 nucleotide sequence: TGTGCCAGCAGCGTAGAATGGACAGGGTCCTACGAGCAGTACTTC. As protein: CASSVEWTGSYEQYF.

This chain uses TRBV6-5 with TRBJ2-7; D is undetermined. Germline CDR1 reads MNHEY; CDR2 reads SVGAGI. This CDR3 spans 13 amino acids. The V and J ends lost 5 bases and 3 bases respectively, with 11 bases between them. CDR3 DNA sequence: TGTGCCAGCAGTGTTTCGGAAGGCTACGAGCAGTACTTC. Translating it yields CASSVSEGYEQYF.

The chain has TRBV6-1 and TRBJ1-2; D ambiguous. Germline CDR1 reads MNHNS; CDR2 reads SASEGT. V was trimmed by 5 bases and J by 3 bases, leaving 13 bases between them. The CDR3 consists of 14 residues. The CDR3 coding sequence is TGTGCCAGCAGTCGAACGCGGGCTGACTATGGCTACACCTTC. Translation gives CASSRTRADYGYTF.